A single sample is the source of the 18 T cell receptor beta chains below, sequenced in a study of cytomegalovirus exposure and HLA in healthy donors. PCR employed 60 Vbeta and 13 Jbeta primers. The data were produced by immunoSEQ multiplex PCR, yet TCRdb's version contains in-frame clones alone and is incomplete. In total, the table holds roughly 80,000 clones. The sequencing sample was made of PBMCs. All receptors derive from a girl aged 5 to 17 in good health and CMV-seropositive.

This rearrangement joins TRBV19 to TRBJ2-1; the D gene is possibly TRBD1 (5 bases). Germline CDR1 reads LNHDA; CDR2 reads SQIVND (reference sequence). The CDR3 runs to 14 residues. Trimming pared 2 bases from V and 6 bases from J, leaving 11 bases between. CDR3 sequence reads: CASSIPGRVNEQFF. CDR3 DNA sequence: TGTGCCAGTAGTATACCGGGCAGGGTCAATGAGCAGTTCTTC.

This chain joins TRBV7-9 and TRBJ1-1; TRBD1 aligns across 8 bases. Germline V gene lookup returns CDR1 SEHNR and CDR2 FQNEAQ (reference sequence). There are 15 residues in the CDR3. The V and J ends lost 1 base and 10 bases, in that order; junction bases with no gene match: 11. The DNA for the CDR3 is TGTGCCAGCAGCTTAGGGGACAGGTCAACTTTGGGAGCTTTCTTT. This encodes CASSLGDRSTLGAFF. The variable domain in full, completed from reference TRBV7-9 and TRBJ1-1, reads DTGVSQNPRHKITKRGQNVTFRCDPISEHNRLYWYRQTLGQGPEFLTYFQNEAQLEKSRLLSDRFSAERPKGSFSTLEIQRTEQGDSAMYLCASSLGDRSTLGAFFGQGTRLTVV.

The CDR3 sequence is CASSTNGQAGYGYTF. The DNA for the CDR3 is TGTGCCAGCAGTACCAACGGACAGGCGGGCTATGGCTACACCTTC. J is TRBJ1-2 and V is TRBV27; 7 bases align to TRBD1. Germline values: CDR1 MNHEY, CDR2 SMNVEV (reference sequence). The CDR3 totals 15 residues. V lost 5 bases to trimming and J lost 4 bases; unmatched junction nucleotides: 10.

The chain has TRBV9 and TRBJ2-2; TRBD2 is a possible D gene (5 bases). Germline V CDR1 and CDR2: SGDLS, YYNGEE. The CDR3 length is 12 residues. Trimming shortened V by 4 bases and J by 6 bases, and 7 bases separated the two germline ends. The CDR3 nucleotides are TGTGCCAGCAGCCGGGAAGCCGGGGAGCTGTTTTTT. Translated: CASSREAGELFF.

The rearrangement links TRBV7-9 to TRBJ1-2, with 7 bases identical to TRBD1. The CDR3 sequence is 16 residues long. Per the germline V gene, CDR1 is SEHNR and CDR2 is FQNEAQ (reference sequence). V was clipped by 5 bases and J by 5 bases; unmatched bases: 14. In nucleotides, the CDR3 is TGTGCCAGCAGCCCCCGCGAGGGGGCCGCCGCGTATGGCTACACCTTC. Its translation: CASSPREGAAAYGYTF.

CDR3 sequence reads: CASSELESSYNSPLHF. Written as DNA, the CDR3 is TGTGCCAGCAGTGAATTGGAGAGCTCCTATAATTCACCCCTCCACTTT. The rearrangement links TRBV25-1 to TRBJ1-6; the D is unclear. CDR3 length: 16 amino acids. Trimming cost V 1 base and J 0 bases, with 7 bases left between them. Looked up from germline, CDR1 is MGHDK and CDR2 is SYGVNS.

The chain uses TRBV19 and TRBJ1-2; TRBD1 agrees at 8 bases. Germline V gene sequence: CDR1 LNHDA, CDR2 SQIVND (reference sequence). V lost 6 bases and J lost 2; bases outside the gene matches: 8. The CDR3 extends over 15 amino acids. The CDR3 loop reads CASRLTGGSNYGYTF. Written as DNA, the CDR3 is TGTGCCAGTAGGCTAACAGGGGGGTCAAACTATGGCTACACCTTC.

This sequence joins TRBV19 and TRBJ1-1; a possible D gene is TRBD1 (5 bases). The CDR3 contains 14 residues. CDR1 LNHDA and CDR2 SQIVND come from the germline V gene (reference sequence). The V and J ends lost 3 bases and 1 base respectively, with 9 bases between them. The CDR3 protein is CASSIGGSNTEAFF. CDR3 bases: TGTGCCAGTAGTATTGGGGGGTCGAACACTGAAGCTTTCTTT.

The rearrangement joins TRBV5-8 to TRBJ2-5; a possible D gene is TRBD2 (6 bases). This CDR3 has 13 residues. The germline V gene has CDR1 SGHTS and CDR2 YDEGEE. V was cut by 3 bases and J by 3 bases, with 9 bases left in between. DNA for the CDR3: TGTGCCAGCAGCTGGGGGAGGAAAGAGACCCAGTACTTC. It yields the protein CASSWGRKETQYF.

This chain joins TRBV13 and TRBJ2-5; D is perhaps TRBD2 (5 bases). CDR3 size: 15 residues. CDR1 and CDR2 from the germline V gene are PRHDT and FYEKMQ (reference sequence). Trimming stripped 3 bases from V and 1 base from J, with 12 bases between. CDR3 nucleotides: TGTGCCAGCAGCTTGGTAACAGAGGGCCAAGAGACCCAGTACTTC. It translates to CASSLVTEGQETQYF.

The gene calls are TRBV7-9 and TRBJ2-7; 9 bases agree with TRBD2. V shed 3 bases and J 7 bases; nucleotides not matched to a gene: 7. Germline CDR1 SEHNR, CDR2 FQNEAQ (reference sequence). This CDR3 comprises 14 residues. The CDR3 coding sequence is TGTGCCAGCAGCTTCGCGGGGGGGCCGAATGAGCAGTACTTC. Protein product: CASSFAGGPNEQYF.

The chain employs TRBV5-1 and TRBJ2-1; 9 bases align to TRBD2. Germline V lookup: CDR1 SGHRS, CDR2 YFSETQ. J gave up 7 bases and V 4 bases, and 3 bases lay outside the gene matches. CDR3 length equals 13 residues. In nucleotides, the CDR3 is TGCGCCAGCAGCACCGGACTAGCGAATGAGCAGTTCTTC. Residues: CASSTGLANEQFF. Complete variable domain (other parts from reference TRBV5-1 and TRBJ2-1): KAGVTQTPRYLIKTRGQQVTLSCSPISGHRSVSWYQQTPGQGLQFLFEYFSETQRNKGNFPGRFSGRQFSNSRSEMNVSTLELGDSALYLCASSTGLANEQFFGPGTRLTVL.

The chain recombines TRBV7-2 with TRBJ2-5; D not certain. With 5 bases removed from V and 3 bases from J, the gap between germline ends came to 13 bases. This CDR3 region has 14 residues. Germline lookup yields CDR1 SGHTA and CDR2 FQGNSA. The DNA for the CDR3 is TGTGCCAGCAGCACCAGTGTCTCCGAAGAGACCCAGTACTTC. Amino acids: CASSTSVSEETQYF.

This chain links TRBV2 with TRBJ1-1; the D is unclear. CDR3 size: 14 residues. Trimming left V 4 bases short and J 2 bases short, with 11 bases between. Looked up from germline, CDR1 is SNHLY and CDR2 is FYNNEI. The CDR3: CASSVGQTNTEAFF. In DNA form, the CDR3 reads TGTGCCAGCAGTGTGGGCCAGACAAACACTGAAGCTTTCTTT. The full variable domain, in which reference TRBV2 and TRBJ1-1 provide the parts outside the CDR3, is EPEVTQTPSHQVTQMGQEVILRCVPISNHLYFYWYRQILGQKVEFLVSFYNNEISEKSEIFDDQFSVERPDGSNFTLKIRSTKLEDSAMYFCASSVGQTNTEAFFGQGTRLTVV.

The chain couples TRBV4-2 to TRBJ2-6; 11 bases fit TRBD2. Germline V gene data show CDR1 as LGHNA and CDR2 as YNFKEQ. V was pared by 0 bases and J by 4 bases, with 11 bases of the junction left unmatched. CDR3 length: 20 amino acids. Here the CDR3 reads CASSQDPSGGLREGANVLTF. As DNA, the CDR3 is TGTGCCAGCAGCCAAGACCCTAGCGGGGGGCTCCGGGAAGGGGCCAACGTCCTGACTTTC.

This chain joins TRBV7-9 and TRBJ2-3; 8 bases are a match to TRBD2. With 8 bases clipped from V and 2 bases from J, the junction kept 9 bases outside the gene matches. CDR1 is SEHNR and CDR2 is FQNEAQ in the germline V gene (reference sequence). The CDR3 length is 15 residues. The CDR3 reads CASALGLEYTDTQYF. The CDR3 nucleotides are TGTGCCAGCGCTTTGGGACTAGAGTACACAGATACGCAGTATTTT.

The CDR3 protein is CASSLAWATDTQYF. DNA of the CDR3: TGTGCCAGCAGCTTAGCTTGGGCGACAGATACGCAGTATTTT. The V and J genes are TRBV11-1 and TRBJ2-3, with no clear D. Germline CDR1 is SGHAT and CDR2 is FQDESV (reference sequence). This CDR3 is built from 14 residues. V was shortened by 0 bases and J by 3 bases, with 7 bases between the two germline ends.

The chain has TRBV6-1 and TRBJ1-2; 8 bases match TRBD1. V was pared by 10 bases and J by 4 bases, with 14 bases of the junction left unmatched. Germline V gene lookup returns CDR1 MNHNS and CDR2 SASEGT. The CDR3 totals 15 residues. The CDR3 DNA reads as TGTGCCAACTCCAAACACTCTGACAGGGGCTATGGCTACACCTTC. It specifies CANSKHSDRGYGYTF.